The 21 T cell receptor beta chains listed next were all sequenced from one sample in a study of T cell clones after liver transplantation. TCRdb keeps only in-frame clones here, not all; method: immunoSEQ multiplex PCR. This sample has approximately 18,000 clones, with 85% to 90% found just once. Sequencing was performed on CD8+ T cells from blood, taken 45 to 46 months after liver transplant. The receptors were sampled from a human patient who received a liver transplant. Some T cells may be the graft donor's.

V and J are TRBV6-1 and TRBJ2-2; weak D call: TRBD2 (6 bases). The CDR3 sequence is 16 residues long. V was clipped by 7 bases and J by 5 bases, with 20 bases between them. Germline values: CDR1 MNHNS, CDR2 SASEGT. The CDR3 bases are TGTGCCAGCAAAGAAGCCGGGGAGGATCGGACCGGGGAGCTGTTTTTT. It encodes CASKEAGEDRTGELFF.

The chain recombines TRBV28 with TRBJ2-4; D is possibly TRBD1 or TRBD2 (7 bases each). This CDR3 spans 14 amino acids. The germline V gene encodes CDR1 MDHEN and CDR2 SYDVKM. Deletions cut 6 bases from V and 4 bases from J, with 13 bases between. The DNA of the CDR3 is TGTGCCAGCAGCCGCAGGGGGGGTAAAAACATTCAGTACTTC. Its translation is CASSRRGGKNIQYF.

The CDR3 region has the DNA TGTGCCAGCAGCGTAGCAGTCAGCTCCTACAATGAGCAGTTCTTC. Amino acid sequence: CASSVAVSSYNEQFF. This chain connects TRBV9 to TRBJ2-1; D gene uncertain. The germline CDR1 and CDR2 sequences are SGDLS and YYNGEE. V was trimmed by 0 bases and J by 0 bases, leaving 7 bases between them. CDR3 length equals 15 residues.

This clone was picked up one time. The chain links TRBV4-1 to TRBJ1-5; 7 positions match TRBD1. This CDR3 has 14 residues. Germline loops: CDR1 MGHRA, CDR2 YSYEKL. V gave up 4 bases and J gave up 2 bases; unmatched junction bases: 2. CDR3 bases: TGCGCCAGCAGCCTCCAGGGGGGCAATCAGCCCCAGCATTTT. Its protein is CASSLQGGNQPQHF.

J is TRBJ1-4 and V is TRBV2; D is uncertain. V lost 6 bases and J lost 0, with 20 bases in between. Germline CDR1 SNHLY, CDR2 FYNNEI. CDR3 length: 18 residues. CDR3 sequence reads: CASSLERDGSTTNEKLFF. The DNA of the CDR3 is TGTGCCAGCAGCCTGGAGAGGGATGGATCGACAACTAATGAAAAACTGTTTTTT.

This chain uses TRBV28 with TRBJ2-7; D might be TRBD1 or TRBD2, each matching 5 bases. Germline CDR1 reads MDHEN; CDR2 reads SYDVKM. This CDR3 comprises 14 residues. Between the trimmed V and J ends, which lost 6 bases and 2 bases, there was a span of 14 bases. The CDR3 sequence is CASRRDGFTYEQYF. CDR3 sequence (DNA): TGTGCCAGCAGGAGGGACGGCTTTACCTACGAGCAGTACTTC. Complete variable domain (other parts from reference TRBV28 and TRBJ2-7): DVKVTQSSRYLVKRTGEKVFLECVQDMDHENMFWYRQDPGLGLRLIYFSYDVKMKEKGDIPEGYSVSREKKERFSLILESASTNQTSMYLCASRRDGFTYEQYFGPGTRLTVT.

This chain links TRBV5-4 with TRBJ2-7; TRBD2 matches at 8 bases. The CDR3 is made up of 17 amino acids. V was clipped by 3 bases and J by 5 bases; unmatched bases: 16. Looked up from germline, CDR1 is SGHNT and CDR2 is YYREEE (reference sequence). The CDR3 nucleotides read TGTGCCAGCAGCTGGTACGTACTAGGGAGCGGGAGCGACGAGCAGTACTTC. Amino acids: CASSWYVLGSGSDEQYF.

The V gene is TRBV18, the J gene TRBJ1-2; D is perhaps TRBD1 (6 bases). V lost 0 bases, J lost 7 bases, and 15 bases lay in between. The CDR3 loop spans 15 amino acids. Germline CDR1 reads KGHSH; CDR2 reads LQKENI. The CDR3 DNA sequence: TGTGCCAGCTCACCACCGGGGGCAGGGCCTCCTGGCTACACCTTC. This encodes CASSPPGAGPPGYTF.

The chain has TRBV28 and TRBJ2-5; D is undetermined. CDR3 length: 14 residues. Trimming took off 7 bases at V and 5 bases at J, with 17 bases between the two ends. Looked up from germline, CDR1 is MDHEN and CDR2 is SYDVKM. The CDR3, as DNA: TGTGCCAGCAAGGGCCTTCCCCCCGGGGAGACCCAGTACTTC. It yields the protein CASKGLPPGETQYF.

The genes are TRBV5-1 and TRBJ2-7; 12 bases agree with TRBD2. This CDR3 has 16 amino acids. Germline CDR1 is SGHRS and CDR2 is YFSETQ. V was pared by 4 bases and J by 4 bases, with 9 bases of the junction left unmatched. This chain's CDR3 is CASSRRTSGNLYEQYF. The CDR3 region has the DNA TGCGCCAGCAGCCGAAGGACTAGCGGGAACCTTTACGAGCAGTACTTC.

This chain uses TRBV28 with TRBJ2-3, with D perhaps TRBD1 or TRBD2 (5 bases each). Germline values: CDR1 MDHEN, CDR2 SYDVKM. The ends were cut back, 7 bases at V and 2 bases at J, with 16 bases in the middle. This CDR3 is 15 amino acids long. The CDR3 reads CASMGTAKYTDTQYF. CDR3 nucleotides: TGTGCCAGCATGGGGACCGCCAAATACACAGATACGCAGTATTTT.

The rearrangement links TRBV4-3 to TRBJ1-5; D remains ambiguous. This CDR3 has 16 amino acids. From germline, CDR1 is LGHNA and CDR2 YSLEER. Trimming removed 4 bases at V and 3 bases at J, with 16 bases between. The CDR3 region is CASSPGLAPINQPQHF. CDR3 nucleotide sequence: TGCGCCAGCAGCCCTGGGCTTGCCCCGATCAATCAGCCCCAGCATTTT.

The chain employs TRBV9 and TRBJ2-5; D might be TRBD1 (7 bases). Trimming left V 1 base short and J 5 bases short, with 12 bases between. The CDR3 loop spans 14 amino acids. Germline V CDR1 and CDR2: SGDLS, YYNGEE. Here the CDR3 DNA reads TGTGCCAGCAGCGTAATGGCAGGGGGGGAGACCCAGTACTTC. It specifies CASSVMAGGETQYF.

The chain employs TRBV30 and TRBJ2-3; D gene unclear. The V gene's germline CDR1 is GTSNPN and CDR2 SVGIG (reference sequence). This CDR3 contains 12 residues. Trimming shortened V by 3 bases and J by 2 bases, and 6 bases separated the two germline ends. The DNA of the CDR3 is TGTGCCTGGAGCTTACCCACAGATACGCAGTATTTT. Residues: CAWSLPTDTQYF. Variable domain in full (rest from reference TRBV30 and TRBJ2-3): SQTIHQWPATLVQPVGSPLSLECTVEGTSNPNLYWYRQAAGRGLQLLFYSVGIGQISSEVPQNLSASRPQDRQFILSSKKLLLSDSGFYLCAWSLPTDTQYFGPGTRLTVL.

Here the CDR3 reads CASSTGGLPGVETQYF. CDR3 coding DNA: TGTGCCAGTAGTACTGGGGGACTCCCCGGGGTGGAGACCCAGTACTTC. The genes are TRBV19 and TRBJ2-5; maybe TRBD2 (6 bases). From germline, CDR1 is LNHDA and CDR2 SQIVND (reference sequence). This CDR3 is 16 amino acids long. The germline V and J ends were trimmed by 4 bases and 5 bases, with 20 bases remaining between them.

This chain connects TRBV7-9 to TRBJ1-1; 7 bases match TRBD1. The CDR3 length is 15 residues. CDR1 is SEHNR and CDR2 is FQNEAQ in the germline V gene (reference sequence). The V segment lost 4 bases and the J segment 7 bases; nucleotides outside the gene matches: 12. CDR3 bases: TGTGCCAGCAGCTCAACGGGACAGCCAAATTTTGAAGCTTTCTTT. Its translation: CASSSTGQPNFEAFF.

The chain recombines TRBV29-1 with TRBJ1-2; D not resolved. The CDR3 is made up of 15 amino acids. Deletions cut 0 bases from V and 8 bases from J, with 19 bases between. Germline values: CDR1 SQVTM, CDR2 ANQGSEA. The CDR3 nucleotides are TGCAGCGTTGAAGAAGAGAGACGTACCACCTCGGGCTACACCTTC. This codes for CSVEEERRTTSGYTF.

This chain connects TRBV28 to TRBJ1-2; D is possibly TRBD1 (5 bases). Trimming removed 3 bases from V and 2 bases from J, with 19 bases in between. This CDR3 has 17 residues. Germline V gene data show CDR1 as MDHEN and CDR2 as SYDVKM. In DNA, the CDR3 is TGTGCCAGCAGTTTCCCCCCGCGCAGGGACTTAAACTATGGCTACACCTTC. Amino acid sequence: CASSFPPRRDLNYGYTF.

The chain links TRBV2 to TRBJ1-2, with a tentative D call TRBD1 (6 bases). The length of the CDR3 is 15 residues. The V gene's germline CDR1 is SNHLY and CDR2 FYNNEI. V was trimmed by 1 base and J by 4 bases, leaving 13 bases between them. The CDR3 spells CASSEDTGRVYGYTF. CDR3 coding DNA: TGTGCCAGCAGTGAAGATACAGGGAGAGTCTATGGCTACACCTTC.

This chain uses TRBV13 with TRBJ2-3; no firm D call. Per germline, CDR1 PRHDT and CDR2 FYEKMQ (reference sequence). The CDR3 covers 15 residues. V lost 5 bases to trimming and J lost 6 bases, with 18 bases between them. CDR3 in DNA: TGTGCCAGCAGCCCCCCGAATACGCACAAGGATACGCAGTATTTT. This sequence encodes CASSPPNTHKDTQYF.

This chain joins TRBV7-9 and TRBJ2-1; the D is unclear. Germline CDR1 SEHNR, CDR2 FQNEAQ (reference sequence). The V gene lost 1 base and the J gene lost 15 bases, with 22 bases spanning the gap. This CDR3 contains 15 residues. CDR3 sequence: CASSLGVLVGDLAFF. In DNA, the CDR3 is TGTGCCAGCAGCTTAGGGGTTTTAGTTGGGGATCTCGCGTTCTTC.